This T cell receptor (beta chain) was found in a study of T cell changes during pregnancy in multiple sclerosis. The CDR3 is 14 residues long. Germline lookup yields CDR1 MDHEN and CDR2 SYDVKM. Trimming removed 2 bases at V and 0 bases at J, with 7 bases between. Profiled with immunoSEQ multiplex PCR; TCRdb holds only in-frame clones, not every one. The sample has about 49,000 clones, roughly 89% seen once. The chain joins TRBV28 to TRBJ1-1; unclear D gene. Material: peripheral blood, obtained after pregnancy. The sequence was obtained from a female donor in good health, enrolled as a control in a pregnancy study. CDR3 nucleotide sequence: TGTGCCAGCAGTTTAACGGGGATGAACACTGAAGCTTTCTTT. It yields the protein CASSLTGMNTEAFF.